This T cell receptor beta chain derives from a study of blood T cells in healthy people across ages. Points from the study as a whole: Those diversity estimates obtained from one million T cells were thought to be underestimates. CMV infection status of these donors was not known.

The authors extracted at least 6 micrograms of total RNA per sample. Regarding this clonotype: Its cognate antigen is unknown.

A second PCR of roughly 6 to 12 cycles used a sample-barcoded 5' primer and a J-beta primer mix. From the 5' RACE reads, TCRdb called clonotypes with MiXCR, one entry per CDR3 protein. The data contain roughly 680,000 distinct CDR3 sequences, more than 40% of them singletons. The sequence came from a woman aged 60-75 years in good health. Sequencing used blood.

This CDR3 is CASSETGTFAYEQYF. DNA for the CDR3: TGTGCCAGCAGTGAAACCGGGACATTTGCCTACGAGCAGTACTTC. The V and J genes are TRBV2 and TRBJ2-7, with D tentatively TRBD1 (6 bases). Germline CDR1 is SNHLY and CDR2 is FYNNEI. V lost 2 bases to trimming and J lost 2 bases, with 13 bases between them. The CDR3 runs 15 residues.